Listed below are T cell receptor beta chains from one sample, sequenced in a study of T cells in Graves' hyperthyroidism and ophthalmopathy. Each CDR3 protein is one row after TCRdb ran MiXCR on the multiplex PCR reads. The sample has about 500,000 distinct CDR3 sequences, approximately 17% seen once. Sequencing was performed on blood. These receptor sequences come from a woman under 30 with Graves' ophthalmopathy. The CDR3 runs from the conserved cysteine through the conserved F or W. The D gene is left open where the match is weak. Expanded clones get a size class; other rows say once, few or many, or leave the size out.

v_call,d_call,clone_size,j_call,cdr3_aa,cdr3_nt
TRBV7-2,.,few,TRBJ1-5,CASSFRGGYSNQPQHF,TGTGCCAGCAGCTTCAGGGGCGGATATAGCAATCAGCCCCAGCATTTT
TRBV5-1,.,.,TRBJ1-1,CASSSELNTEAFF,TGCGCCAGCAGCTCCGAATTGAACACTGAAGCTTTCTTT
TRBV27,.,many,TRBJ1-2,CASKELDTASGYTF,TGTGCCAGCAAAGAACTGGACACTGCCAGTGGCTACACCTTC
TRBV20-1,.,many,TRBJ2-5,CSASGGRETQYF,TGCAGTGCTAGCGGAGGGAGGGAGACCCAGTACTTC
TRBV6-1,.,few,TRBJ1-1,CASSSGFNTEAFF,TGTGCCAGCAGTTCAGGGTTCAACACTGAAGCTTTCTTT
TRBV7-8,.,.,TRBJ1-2,CASSLDPRAWYGYTF,TGTGCCAGCAGCTTAGACCCTAGAGCGTGGTATGGCTACACCTTC
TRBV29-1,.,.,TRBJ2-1,CSVEGRSSYNEQFF,TGCAGCGTTGAAGGACGGAGCTCCTACAATGAGCAGTTCTTC
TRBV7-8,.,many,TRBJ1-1,CASSSFDRAAIAFF,TGTGCCAGCAGCTCTTTCGACCGAGCCGCAATAGCTTTCTTT
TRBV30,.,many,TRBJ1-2,CAWTGTSNYGYTF,TGTGCCTGGACCGGGACGTCCAACTATGGCTACACCTTC
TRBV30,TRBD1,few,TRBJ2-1,CAWSVGQGLVNEQFF,TGTGCCTGGAGTGTTGGACAGGGCCTCGTGAATGAGCAGTTCTTC
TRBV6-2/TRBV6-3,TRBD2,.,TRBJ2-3,CASSPHSLAGDGDTQYF,TGTGCCAGCAGCCCACATTCACTAGCGGGAGATGGAGATACGCAGTATTTT
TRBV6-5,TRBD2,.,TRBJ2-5,CASSYQRPRTSGTPETQYF,TGTGCCAGCAGTTATCAAAGGCCCCGGACTAGCGGGACCCCAGAGACCCAGTACTTC
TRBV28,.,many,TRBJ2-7,CASSLTLINYEQYF,TGTGCCAGCAGTTTAACCCTTATTAACTACGAGCAGTACTTC
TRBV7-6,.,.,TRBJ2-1,CASSLYSGGGTGEQFF,TGTGCCAGCAGCTTATATAGCGGAGGGGGAACAGGTGAGCAGTTCTTC
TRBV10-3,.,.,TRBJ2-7,CAISESGRGQREQYF,TGTGCCATCAGTGAGTCGGGCAGGGGTCAGCGGGAGCAGTACTTC
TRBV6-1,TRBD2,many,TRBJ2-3,CASSTGTSGGVSTDTQYF,TGTGCCAGCTCTACCGGGACTAGCGGGGGGGTGAGCACAGATACGCAGTATTTT
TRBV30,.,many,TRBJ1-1,CAWMSGALSAEAFF,TGTGCCTGGATGAGCGGGGCGCTGAGCGCTGAAGCTTTCTTT
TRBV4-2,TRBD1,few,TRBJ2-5,CASSLTRDRIQETQYF,TGTGCCAGCAGCTTAACCCGGGACAGAATCCAAGAGACCCAGTACTTC
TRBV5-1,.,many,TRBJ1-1,CASSPTGATEAFF,TGTGCCAGCAGCCCGACGGGGGCCACTGAAGCTTTCTTT
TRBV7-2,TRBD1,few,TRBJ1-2,CASSFMGQGKTGYTF,TGTGCCAGCAGCTTTATGGGACAGGGGAAGACTGGCTACACCTTC
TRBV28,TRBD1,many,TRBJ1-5,CASRNTGGGYGNQPQHF,TGTGCCAGCAGAAACACAGGGGGCGGTTACGGCAATCAGCCCCAGCATTTT
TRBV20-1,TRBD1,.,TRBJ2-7,CSAPDRGRSDEQYF,TGCAGTGCCCCCGACAGGGGACGGTCCGACGAGCAGTACTTC
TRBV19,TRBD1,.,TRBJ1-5,CASSPSTGERNQPQHF,TGTGCCAGTAGCCCCTCGACAGGGGAACGCAATCAGCCCCAGCATTTT
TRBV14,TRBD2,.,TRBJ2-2,CASSQSSLAGVLDTGELFF,TGTGCCAGCAGCCAATCGTCACTAGCGGGAGTTTTGGACACCGGGGAGCTGTTTTTT
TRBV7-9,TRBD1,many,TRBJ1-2,CASSPSGGARGYTF,TGTGCCAGCAGCCCCTCAGGGGGCGCGAGAGGCTACACCTTC
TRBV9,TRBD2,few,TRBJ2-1,CASSAEASGGGEQFF,TGTGCCAGCAGCGCTGAGGCTAGCGGGGGGGGTGAGCAGTTCTTC
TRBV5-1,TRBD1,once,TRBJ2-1,CASSPGTGKNEQFF,TGCGCCAGCAGCCCAGGGACAGGGAAAAATGAGCAGTTCTTC
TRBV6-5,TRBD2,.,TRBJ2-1,CASSYRSGENNEQFF,TGTGCCAGCAGTTACAGGAGCGGGGAAAACAATGAGCAGTTCTTC
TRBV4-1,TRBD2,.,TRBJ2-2,CASSPTTTSGGARTGELFF,TGCGCCAGCAGCCCCACCACGACTAGCGGGGGGGCCCGGACCGGGGAGCTGTTTTTT
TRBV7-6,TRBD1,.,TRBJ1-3,CASSAGTAWNTIYF,TGTGCCAGCAGCGCCGGGACAGCCTGGAACACCATATATTTT
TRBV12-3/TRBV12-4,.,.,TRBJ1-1,CASNSNNRATEAFF,TGTGCCAGCAACTCCAATAACAGGGCGACTGAAGCTTTCTTT
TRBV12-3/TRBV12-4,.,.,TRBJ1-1,CASSLGLFMNTEAFF,TGTGCCAGCAGTTTGGGTCTTTTTATGAACACTGAAGCTTTCTTT
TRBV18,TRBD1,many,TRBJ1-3,CASSRDSGNTIYF,TGTGCCAGCTCACGGGACAGCGGAAACACCATATATTTT
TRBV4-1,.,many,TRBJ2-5,CASSQRTLETQYF,TGCGCCAGCAGCCAAAGAACACTGGAGACCCAGTACTTC